The next 32 T cell receptor beta chains were all read from a single sample in a study of T cell responses to AZD1222 COVID-19 vaccine. Assay used: immunoSEQ multiplex PCR; TCRdb lists only in-frame clones, some missing. The data contain 170,000 or so clones, 90% of them singletons. The source was peripheral blood, collected on day 0 of AZD1222 vaccination. These TCRs come from an adult in good health.

The count of this clone is one. The chain couples TRBV11-1 to TRBJ1-1; D not resolved. The V and J ends lost 1 base and 5 bases respectively, with 11 bases between them. Germline CDR1 SGHAT, CDR2 FQDESV (reference sequence). The CDR3 length is 14 residues. CDR3 loop: CASSLGGGRTEAFF. The CDR3 DNA reads as TGTGCCAGCAGCTTAGGAGGTGGAAGGACTGAAGCTTTCTTT. The full variable domain, completed using reference TRBV11-1 and TRBJ1-1, is EAEVAQSPRYKITEKSQAVAFWCDPISGHATLYWYRQILGQGPELLVQFQDESVVDDSQLPKDRFSAERLKGVDSTLKIQPAELGDSAMYLCASSLGGGRTEAFFGQGTRLTVV.

The rearrangement uses TRBV10-1 and TRBJ1-1; D may be TRBD1 (5 bases). This CDR3 has 15 residues. CDR1 and CDR2 (germline): WNHNN, SYGVQD (reference sequence). V lost 4 bases and J 3 bases, leaving 15 bases between the germline ends. CDR3 sequence reads: CASSGPGTHDTEAFF. Written as DNA, the CDR3 is TGCGCCAGCAGTGGGCCGGGGACTCACGACACTGAAGCTTTCTTT.

The V gene is TRBV6-4, the J gene TRBJ1-6; the D is unclear. Germline V gene lookup returns CDR1 MRHNA and CDR2 SNTAGT. The CDR3 covers 14 residues. Trimming shortened V by 3 bases and J by 7 bases, and 10 bases separated the two germline ends. The CDR3 is CASSESAENSPLHF. The CDR3 coding sequence is TGTGCCAGCAGTGAGTCAGCCGAGAATTCACCCCTCCACTTT.

This clone was picked up one time. The V and J genes are TRBV29-1 and TRBJ2-1; D is possibly TRBD1 or TRBD2 (5 bases each). The CDR3 runs to 15 residues. Germline V gives CDR1 SQVTM, CDR2 ANQGSEA. The V gene lost 5 bases and the J gene lost 3 bases, with 17 bases spanning the gap. In DNA form, the CDR3 reads TGCAGCGTTCTATTCGGGGCAACTGACTACAATGAGCAGTTCTTC. Translated: CSVLFGATDYNEQFF.

In this sample, this clone turned up a few times. J is TRBJ2-7 and V is TRBV28; TRBD1 agrees at 10 bases. Trimming cost V 11 bases and J 2 bases; bases outside gene matches: 6. Germline V lookup: CDR1 MDHEN, CDR2 SYDVKM. CDR3 size: 13 residues. CDR3 region: CAGAGQGTYEQYF. The CDR3 DNA sequence: TGTGCCGGAGCGGGACAGGGGACCTACGAGCAGTACTTC. Full variable domain (remainder filled in from reference TRBV28 and TRBJ2-7): DVKVTQSSRYLVKRTGEKVFLECVQDMDHENMFWYRQDPGLGLRLIYFSYDVKMKEKGDIPEGYSVSREKKERFSLILESASTNQTSMYLCAGAGQGTYEQYFGPGTRLTVT.

The chain links TRBV21-1 to TRBJ2-7; TRBD1 was called by the table and not checked on the DNA. TRBV21-1 is a recognized pseudogene. The CDR3 is made up of 15 amino acids. For the CDR3, the DNA is TGTGCCAGCAGCACCTACCCCCCAGGGGGGAAAGAGCAGTACTTC. This gives the protein CASSTYPPGGKEQYF.

This clone was recorded only once. The chain combines TRBV7-2 with TRBJ1-5; TRBD1 might be the D (6 bases). Trimming stripped 5 bases from V and 2 bases from J, with 16 bases between. This CDR3 comprises 16 residues. Per germline, CDR1 SGHTA and CDR2 FQGNSA. CDR3 residues: CASSPQTGTGNQPQHF. CDR3 DNA sequence: TGTGCCAGCAGCCCCCAAACAGGGACCGGCAATCAGCCCCAGCATTTT.

The V and J genes are TRBV11-2 and TRBJ2-7; 14 bases align to TRBD2. This CDR3 is built from 18 residues. The germline CDR1 and CDR2 sequences are SGHAT and FQNNGV. Losses at the gene ends were 4 bases for V and 0 bases for J; bases not matched to a gene: 8. For the CDR3, the DNA is TGTGCCAGCAGCTCCCCGGGACTAGCGGGGGTATACTCCTACGAGCAGTACTTC. As protein: CASSSPGLAGVYSYEQYF.

V is TRBV6-4 and J is TRBJ2-1, with 14 bases fitting TRBD2. J lost 8 bases, V lost 0 bases, and 3 bases had no gene match. The length of the CDR3 is 16 residues. CDR1 and CDR2 (germline): MRHNA, SNTAGT. CDR3 in amino acids: CASSDSTSGGAYEQFF. The CDR3 DNA reads TGTGCCAGCAGTGACTCGACTAGCGGGGGGGCCTATGAGCAGTTCTTC.

This chain links TRBV5-1 with TRBJ1-4; TRBD1 matches 9 bases. The germline V gene has CDR1 SGHRS and CDR2 YFSETQ. The CDR3 runs to 14 residues. Trimming at V came to 4 bases and at J to 7 bases, leaving 5 bases not matched to a gene. Here the CDR3 DNA reads TGCGCCAGCAGCACCGGGACAGGGACTGAAAAACTGTTTTTT. Protein: CASSTGTGTEKLFF.

The chain carries TRBV18 and TRBJ1-3, with D possibly TRBD1 on 5 matching bases. The CDR3 extends over 15 amino acids. Looked up from germline, CDR1 is KGHSH and CDR2 is LQKENI. V lost 3 bases and J lost 0, with 9 bases in between. The CDR3 sequence is CASSPGGSSGNTIYF. The CDR3 DNA sequence: TGTGCCAGCTCACCGGGGGGGAGCTCTGGAAACACCATATATTTT.

Concerning this clone: Relative to the germline gene, one junction end is altered; a read error may explain this. V is TRBV29-1 and J is TRBJ2-4; TRBD1 matches 9 bases. The CDR3 loop spans 10 amino acids. Germline CDR1 and CDR2: SQVTM and ANQGSEA. The DNA for the CDR3 is TGCAGCGGGGGGGACAGGGTGGTCTTTTTC. Amino acids: CSGGDRVVFF.

This chain uses TRBV11-3 with TRBJ1-1; possible D gene TRBD1, 5 bases. The germline CDR1 and CDR2 sequences are SGHNT and YENEEA. V lost 5 bases and J lost 1, with 5 bases in between. The CDR3 extends over 12 amino acids. The CDR3: CASSGTNTEAFF. CDR3 bases: TGTGCCAGCAGCGGGACGAACACTGAAGCTTTCTTT.

The V gene is TRBV29-1, the J gene TRBJ2-7; 10 nucleotides agree with TRBD1. CDR1 SQVTM and CDR2 ANQGSEA come from the germline V gene. The CDR3 loop spans 12 amino acids. The ends lost 5 bases at V and 5 bases at J; junction bases unmatched: 3. CDR3: CSVSDRGDEQYF. The CDR3, as DNA: TGCAGCGTTTCGGACAGGGGGGACGAGCAGTACTTC.

The chain employs TRBV6-6 and TRBJ1-4, with TRBD1 identical over 8 bases. CDR3 length: 15 amino acids. Losses at the gene ends were 5 bases for V and 7 bases for J; bases not matched to a gene: 9. CDR1 is MNHNY and CDR2 is SVGAGI in the germline V gene (reference sequence). The CDR3 region is CASSRLQGAGEKLFF. The CDR3 DNA reads as TGTGCCAGCAGTCGACTCCAGGGGGCAGGTGAAAAACTGTTTTTT.

The V call is TRBV2, the J call TRBJ1-3; the match to TRBD1 covers 7 bases. The CDR3 has 14 amino acids. Germline loops: CDR1 SNHLY, CDR2 FYNNEI. J was trimmed by 3 bases and V by 4 bases; bases with no gene match: 3. CDR3 in DNA: TGTGCCAGCAGTGGACAGGGAAGTGGAAACACCATATATTTT. Translated, it gives CASSGQGSGNTIYF.

The rearrangement joins TRBV5-1 to TRBJ2-5; D possibly corresponds to TRBD1 (6 bases). This CDR3 has 18 amino acids. Trimming pared 1 base from V and 1 base from J, leaving 20 bases between. Germline V lookup: CDR1 SGHRS, CDR2 YFSETQ. The CDR3 region has the DNA TGCGCCAGCAGCTTGAGTGTCGGCAGCCTGGGGGCCCAAGAGACCCAGTACTTC. This gives the protein CASSLSVGSLGAQETQYF.

The V gene is TRBV5-1, the J gene TRBJ1-6, with TRBD1 as a possible D gene (6 bases). This CDR3 region has 18 residues. Trimming left V 3 bases short and J 6 bases short, with 22 bases between. CDR1 and CDR2 from the germline V gene are SGHRS and YFSETQ. In DNA form, the CDR3 reads TGCGCCAGCAGCTCCGGACGGACGGGGGTCAGGGGTAATTCACCCCTCCACTTT. Its protein is CASSSGRTGVRGNSPLHF.

The chain couples TRBV6-5 to TRBJ1-2; D might be TRBD1 (5 bases). Germline V gene lookup returns CDR1 MNHEY and CDR2 SVGAGI. V was trimmed by 10 bases and J by 7 bases, leaving 13 bases between them. This CDR3 comprises 11 residues. Written as DNA, the CDR3 is TGTGCCACCGAGAGCAGGGCTGGCTACACCTTC. It is translated as CATESRAGYTF.

The gene calls are TRBV7-9 and TRBJ2-2, with D hard to call. The CDR3 sequence is 14 residues long. Germline loops: CDR1 SEHNR, CDR2 FQNEAQ (reference sequence). The germline V and J ends were trimmed by 5 bases and 5 bases, with 12 bases remaining between them. CDR3 in amino acids: CASSPVRTTGELFF. The DNA of the CDR3 is TGTGCCAGCAGCCCCGTGCGAACGACCGGGGAGCTGTTTTTT.

The chain joins TRBV7-2 to TRBJ2-3; D is uncertain. Germline V gene sequence: CDR1 SGHTA, CDR2 FQGNSA. V shed 3 bases and J shed 5 bases, with 9 bases lying between them. This CDR3 is built from 13 residues. This chain's CDR3 is CASSFWRKDTQYF. Written as DNA, the CDR3 is TGTGCCAGCAGCTTTTGGAGAAAAGATACGCAGTATTTT.

This rearrangement joins TRBV6-5 to TRBJ1-1, with 7 nucleotides matching TRBD1. V dropped 6 bases and J dropped 8; count of bases not matched to a gene: 6. In germline, CDR1 is MNHEY, CDR2 SVGAGI. The CDR3 spans 12 residues. The CDR3 DNA follows: TGTGCCAGCAGCAACTGGGACAGAGAAGCTTTCTTT. Translated: CASSNWDREAFF.

The chain links TRBV7-9 to TRBJ1-4; D remains ambiguous. CDR3 size: 12 residues. The germline V and J ends were trimmed by 5 bases and 7 bases, with 8 bases remaining between them. Germline-derived CDR1 and CDR2 are SEHNR and FQNEAQ (reference sequence). In nucleotides, the CDR3 is TGTGCCAGCAGCCCCCCAGGTGAAAAACTGTTTTTT. Translated, it gives CASSPPGEKLFF.

The chain uses TRBV3-1 (or the pseudogene TRBV3-2) and TRBJ2-3; the D gene is possibly TRBD1 (6 bases). The ends were cut back, 0 bases at V and 2 bases at J, with 18 bases in the middle. Per the germline V gene, CDR1 is LGHDT and CDR2 is YNNKEL (reference sequence). CDR3 length equals 18 residues. The CDR3 nucleotides are TGTGCCAGCAGCCAAGACCAGGGGCCAGGCCGACCCACAGATACGCAGTATTTT. Amino acid sequence: CASSQDQGPGRPTDTQYF.

V gene TRBV11-3 combines with J gene TRBJ2-7, with D tentatively TRBD2 (6 bases). V lost 5 bases and J 2 bases, leaving 13 bases between the germline ends. This CDR3 has 14 residues. Per germline, CDR1 SGHNT and CDR2 YENEEA. The CDR3 nucleotides read TGTGCCAGCAGCCGGGGAGGAGGGGCCTACGAGCAGTACTTC. This gives the protein CASSRGGGAYEQYF.

The chain combines TRBV27 with TRBJ1-6; D not certain. V was shortened by 7 bases and J by 3 bases, with 16 bases between the two germline ends. In germline, CDR1 is MNHEY, CDR2 SMNVEV (reference sequence). There are 16 residues in the CDR3. The DNA of the CDR3 is TGTGCCAGCACGGGTGCGGGGAGGTTCTATAATTCACCCCTCCACTTT. This sequence encodes CASTGAGRFYNSPLHF.

The chain is built from TRBV3-1 (or the pseudogene TRBV3-2) and TRBJ2-1; TRBD2 matches 9 bases. The CDR3 totals 17 residues. V trimming: 4 bases; J trimming: 4 bases; junction bases outside the gene matches: 11. Germline lookup yields CDR1 LGHDT and CDR2 YNNKEL (reference sequence). CDR3 region: CASSRRGGGGAYNEQFF. In DNA, the CDR3 is TGTGCCAGCAGCCGAAGGGGTGGCGGGGGGGCTTACAATGAGCAGTTCTTC.

The gene calls are TRBV7-9 and TRBJ2-3; D is ambiguous. The ends were cut back, 2 bases at V and 0 bases at J, with 12 bases in the middle. Germline V gene data show CDR1 as SEHNR and CDR2 as FQNEAQ (reference sequence). The CDR3 loop spans 16 amino acids. CDR3 protein: CASSLIIGDSTDTQYF. The CDR3 bases are TGTGCCAGCAGCTTAATTATTGGAGACAGCACAGATACGCAGTATTTT.

The CDR3 here is CSVDDRWPVSEAGNTIYF. The CDR3 DNA reads as TGCAGCGTTGATGACAGGTGGCCTGTATCTGAAGCTGGAAACACCATATATTTT. The chain carries TRBV29-1 and TRBJ1-3, with D possibly matching TRBD1 (6 bases). Trimming took 3 bases from V and 2 from J, leaving 23 bases between them. The CDR3 is 18 amino acids. CDR1 is SQVTM and CDR2 is ANQGSEA in the germline V gene.

The genes are TRBV7-9 and TRBJ1-5; perhaps TRBD1 as D (5 bases). The CDR3 length is 12 residues. The V end was cut by 6 bases, the J end by 10 bases, with 13 bases between. Germline V lookup: CDR1 SEHNR, CDR2 FQNEAQ (reference sequence). The CDR3: CASRRDDGPQHF. For the CDR3, the DNA is TGTGCCAGCAGACGGGACGATGGTCCCCAGCATTTT.

The J gene is TRBJ2-7, the V gene TRBV19; maybe TRBD2 (6 bases). Deletions cut 6 bases from V and 0 bases from J, with 15 bases between. The CDR3 spans 15 residues. In germline, CDR1 is LNHDA, CDR2 SQIVND (reference sequence). In DNA, the CDR3 is TGTGCCAGTAGCAACCCCGGGGAGGCCTCCTACGAGCAGTACTTC. Translation gives CASSNPGEASYEQYF. The variable domain in full, with the rest retrieved from reference TRBV19 and TRBJ2-7, is DGGITQSPKYLFRKEGQNVTLSCEQNLNHDAMYWYRQDPGQGLRLIYYSQIVNDFQKGDIAEGYSVSREKKESFPLTVTSAQKNPTAFYLCASSNPGEASYEQYFGPGTRLTVT.

J is TRBJ2-7 and V is TRBV28; 9 bases are a match to TRBD1. The germline V gene encodes CDR1 MDHEN and CDR2 SYDVKM. This CDR3 spans 15 amino acids. V lost 6 bases and J lost 5; bases outside the gene matches: 11. This CDR3 reads CASSSDGTGNHEQYF. The CDR3 DNA reads as TGTGCCAGCAGCTCAGACGGGACAGGGAACCACGAGCAGTACTTC.